These T cell receptor beta chains were read from a single sample in a study of CD8 T cells in Susac syndrome. TCRdb analysed the immunoSEQ multiplex PCR reads with MiXCR anew, one entry per CDR3 protein. The sample consists of 150,000 or so distinct CDR3 sequences, about 91% of them appearing once. The specimen sequenced was CD4+ T cells from PBMCs. Receptors originate from a human donor in good health. CDR3s include the opening cysteine and the closing phenylalanine or tryptophan. A D gene is named only where the DNA matches it firmly. Only part of the rows carry a size: once, few, many, or a class if the clone is expanded.

D gene: TRBD2; clone size: NA; V gene: TRBV5-1; J gene: TRBJ2-3; CDR3 DNA: TGCGCCAGCAGCTTCGGGACTAGCGGCACAGATACGCAGTATTTT; CDR3 protein: CASSFGTSGTDTQYF
D gene: NA; clone size: NA; V gene: TRBV4-3; J gene: TRBJ1-1; CDR3 DNA: TGCGCCAGCAGCCAAGGTTACAGGGAAGAAGCTTTCTTT; CDR3 protein: CASSQGYREEAFF
D gene: TRBD2; clone size: NA; V gene: TRBV9; J gene: TRBJ2-1; CDR3 DNA: TGTGCCAGCAGCGTAGTAAGCGGGAGCTACAATGAGCAGTTCTTC; CDR3 protein: CASSVVSGSYNEQFF
D gene: TRBD2; clone size: NA; V gene: TRBV7-9; J gene: TRBJ2-5; CDR3 DNA: TGTGCCAGCAGCCCCGGACTAGCGGGGGGGGATTGGTACCAAGAGACCCAGTACTTC; CDR3 protein: CASSPGLAGGDWYQETQYF
D gene: NA; clone size: NA; V gene: TRBV28; J gene: TRBJ1-6; CDR3 DNA: TGTGCCAGCAGTTTGGTCAGGAGGGATTCACCCCTCCACTTT; CDR3 protein: CASSLVRRDSPLHF
D gene: TRBD1; clone size: once; V gene: TRBV7-6; J gene: TRBJ2-7; CDR3 DNA: TGTGCCAGCAGCTTAGTCGGGACAGGAGGGGACCCCTACGAGCAGTACTTC; CDR3 protein: CASSLVGTGGDPYEQYF
D gene: TRBD1; clone size: NA; V gene: TRBV7-9; J gene: TRBJ2-7; CDR3 DNA: TGTGCCAGCAGCTTAGCTCCCGAGGCTAGGACAGGGGGCTACGAGCAGTACTTC; CDR3 protein: CASSLAPEARTGGYEQYF
D gene: TRBD1; clone size: NA; V gene: TRBV29-1; J gene: TRBJ1-5; CDR3 DNA: TGCAGCGTTTCTCACAGGGGACAGCCCCAGCATTTT; CDR3 protein: CSVSHRGQPQHF
D gene: TRBD1; clone size: NA; V gene: TRBV29-1; J gene: TRBJ1-1; CDR3 DNA: TGCAGCGTCGCCCAGACAGGGGGCACTGAAGCTTTCTTT; CDR3 protein: CSVAQTGGTEAFF
D gene: TRBD1; clone size: NA; V gene: TRBV9; J gene: TRBJ2-7; CDR3 DNA: TGTGCCAGCAGCCTCGGGGACAGGCCCTACGAGCAGTACTTC; CDR3 protein: CASSLGDRPYEQYF
D gene: NA; clone size: NA; V gene: TRBV29-1; J gene: TRBJ2-3; CDR3 DNA: TGCAGCGGCGCAGGCACAGATACGCAGTATTTT; CDR3 protein: CSGAGTDTQYF
D gene: NA; clone size: NA; V gene: TRBV30; J gene: TRBJ1-5; CDR3 DNA: TGTGCCTGGGTGCAGGGAGGTCAGCCCCAGCATTTT; CDR3 protein: CAWVQGGQPQHF
D gene: TRBD1; clone size: NA; V gene: TRBV7-2; J gene: TRBJ2-4; CDR3 DNA: TGTGCCAGCAGCTTAGGGGGACAGGGAAACATTCAGTACTTC; CDR3 protein: CASSLGGQGNIQYF
D gene: TRBD1; clone size: NA; V gene: TRBV7-3; J gene: TRBJ2-5; CDR3 DNA: TGTGCCAGCAGCTCCCCGGACAGGGGAGAGACCCAGTACTTC; CDR3 protein: CASSSPDRGETQYF
D gene: TRBD2; clone size: NA; V gene: TRBV6-5; J gene: TRBJ2-4; CDR3 DNA: TGTGCCAGCCGAACCCTGGGGGGGAACATTCAGTACTTC; CDR3 protein: CASRTLGGNIQYF
D gene: NA; clone size: NA; V gene: TRBV18; J gene: TRBJ1-4; CDR3 DNA: TGTGCCAGCTCACGGCCAGGGTCAAATGAAAAACTGTTTTTT; CDR3 protein: CASSRPGSNEKLFF
D gene: TRBD1; clone size: NA; V gene: TRBV28; J gene: TRBJ1-2; CDR3 DNA: TGTGCCAGCAACCGAGCACAGGGGGGGGGCTACACCTTC; CDR3 protein: CASNRAQGGGYTF
D gene: TRBD2; clone size: NA; V gene: TRBV5-1; J gene: TRBJ2-1; CDR3 DNA: TGCGCCAGCAGCTTGGTAGCGGGAGGGCCTTCAGCTCAGAGCTCCTACAATGAGCAGTTCTTC; CDR3 protein: CASSLVAGGPSAQSSYNEQFF
D gene: NA; clone size: NA; V gene: TRBV20-1; J gene: TRBJ1-2; CDR3 DNA: TGCAGTGCTAGTGTCGGTGAGGGCTATGGCTACACCTTC; CDR3 protein: CSASVGEGYGYTF
D gene: TRBD1; clone size: NA; V gene: TRBV7-9; J gene: TRBJ2-5; CDR3 DNA: TGTGCCAGCAGCCCGAGGACAGGGAGGTTCGAGGCGGAGACCCAGTACTTC; CDR3 protein: CASSPRTGRFEAETQYF
D gene: NA; clone size: NA; V gene: TRBV20-1; J gene: TRBJ1-3; CDR3 DNA: TGCAGTGCTAGGCGGGGCACAATCTCTGGAAACACCATATATTTT; CDR3 protein: CSARRGTISGNTIYF
D gene: TRBD1; clone size: NA; V gene: TRBV25-1; J gene: TRBJ1-5; CDR3 DNA: TGTGCCAGCAGTTCTACCGGGACAGATCGCAATCAGCCCCATCATTTT; CDR3 protein: CASSSTGTDRNQPHHF
D gene: TRBD1; clone size: NA; V gene: TRBV2; J gene: TRBJ2-2; CDR3 DNA: TGTGCCAGAGGGACAGGGGCCAACACCGGGGAGCTGTTTTTT; CDR3 protein: CARGTGANTGELFF
D gene: NA; clone size: once; V gene: TRBV6-1; J gene: TRBJ2-7; CDR3 DNA: TGTGCCAGCACCTTTAGTGAGGGGGAATACGAGCAGTACTTC; CDR3 protein: CASTFSEGEYEQYF
D gene: TRBD2; clone size: NA; V gene: TRBV20-1; J gene: TRBJ2-7; CDR3 DNA: TGCAGTGCTAAGAAGAGCGGGGGTATCAGATCCTACGAGCAGTACTTC; CDR3 protein: CSAKKSGGIRSYEQYF
D gene: NA; clone size: NA; V gene: TRBV20-1; J gene: TRBJ2-2; CDR3 DNA: TGCAGTGCTAATTCCGGGGTTGCAGGGAACACCGGGGAGCTGTTTTTT; CDR3 protein: CSANSGVAGNTGELFF
D gene: TRBD1; clone size: NA; V gene: TRBV4-3; J gene: TRBJ1-2; CDR3 DNA: TGCGCCAGCAGCCAGGTTACAGGGGGTGGCTACACCTTC; CDR3 protein: CASSQVTGGGYTF
D gene: NA; clone size: NA; V gene: TRBV29-1; J gene: TRBJ2-3; CDR3 DNA: TGCAGCGTTGAACCTAGGGAGAGTACAGATACGCAGTATTTT; CDR3 protein: CSVEPRESTDTQYF
D gene: NA; clone size: NA; V gene: TRBV12-3/TRBV12-4; J gene: TRBJ2-5; CDR3 DNA: TGTGCCAGCAGGTCGGACAGCGGGGAGACCCAGTACTTC; CDR3 protein: CASRSDSGETQYF
D gene: TRBD1; clone size: once; V gene: TRBV6-2/TRBV6-3; J gene: TRBJ1-5; CDR3 DNA: TGTGCCAGCACCTACCGGGTAGGAGGGGGCGCTTATAGCAATCAGCCCCAGCATTTT; CDR3 protein: CASTYRVGGGAYSNQPQHF
D gene: NA; clone size: NA; V gene: TRBV4-3; J gene: TRBJ2-6; CDR3 DNA: TGCGCCAGCAGCCAAGTGCCCCACGGGCCTGGGGCCAACGTCCTGACTTTC; CDR3 protein: CASSQVPHGPGANVLTF
D gene: NA; clone size: few; V gene: TRBV5-1; J gene: TRBJ1-1; CDR3 DNA: TGCGCCAGCAGCGTTGACGGGAACACTGAAGCTTTCTTT; CDR3 protein: CASSVDGNTEAFF
D gene: NA; clone size: NA; V gene: TRBV5-1; J gene: TRBJ1-1; CDR3 DNA: TGCGCCAGCAGCCAGAGGACAGAGGCTGAAGCTTTCTTT; CDR3 protein: CASSQRTEAEAFF
D gene: NA; clone size: NA; V gene: TRBV2; J gene: TRBJ2-4; CDR3 DNA: TGTGCCACTCAGGGGGGGCTAGCCAAAAACATTCAGTACTTC; CDR3 protein: CATQGGLAKNIQYF
D gene: NA; clone size: NA; V gene: TRBV20-1; J gene: TRBJ2-5; CDR3 DNA: TGCAGTGCTAGGTTCGTCGGCCAGTCTGGAGGGACCCAGTACTTC; CDR3 protein: CSARFVGQSGGTQYF
D gene: TRBD1; clone size: NA; V gene: TRBV28; J gene: TRBJ1-1; CDR3 DNA: TGTGCCAGCAGCCCCGGGACAGCCAGGGGAGCTTTCTTT; CDR3 protein: CASSPGTARGAFF
D gene: TRBD1; clone size: NA; V gene: TRBV6-5; J gene: TRBJ1-1; CDR3 DNA: TGTGCCTCCGCACCACAGGGGGACGGTGAAGCTTTCTTT; CDR3 protein: CASAPQGDGEAFF
D gene: TRBD1; clone size: NA; V gene: TRBV6-2/TRBV6-3; J gene: TRBJ2-7; CDR3 DNA: TGTGCCAGCAGTTTACAGGGGGCGCTTCGGGAGCAGTACTTC; CDR3 protein: CASSLQGALREQYF
D gene: NA; clone size: NA; V gene: TRBV20-1; J gene: TRBJ2-1; CDR3 DNA: TGCAGTGCTAGAGATCAACTCCCGGGTTCCTACAATGAGCAGTTCTTC; CDR3 protein: CSARDQLPGSYNEQFF
D gene: NA; clone size: NA; V gene: TRBV29-1; J gene: TRBJ2-4; CDR3 DNA: TGCAGCGTTGATGGACAATCCAAGGACATTCAGTACTTC; CDR3 protein: CSVDGQSKDIQYF